The 18 T cell receptor beta chains below all came from one sample that was sequenced in a study of blood T cell repertoires in COVID-19. Clones were sequenced by immunoSEQ multiplex PCR, and TCRdb holds only the in-frame ones, with some missing. This table has around 60,000 clones, approximately 80% appearing once. The sample consisted of peripheral blood. The origin of the receptors is a man aged 55 to 70 with acute or convalescent COVID-19.

The V gene is TRBV5-1, the J gene TRBJ1-3; 7 bases fit TRBD1. This CDR3 is built from 13 residues. CDR1 is SGHRS, CDR2 YFSETQ, per germline. Trimming at V came to 4 bases and at J to 6 bases, leaving 4 bases not matched to a gene. CDR3 coding DNA: TGCGCCAGCAGCGGGACAGTCTCAAACACCATATATTTT. This sequence encodes CASSGTVSNTIYF.

This rearrangement joins TRBV7-6 to TRBJ1-3; 8 bases line up with TRBD1. Trimming at V came to 0 bases and at J to 1 base, leaving 2 bases not matched to a gene. Per the germline V gene, CDR1 is SGHVS and CDR2 is FNYEAQ. The CDR3 sequence is 16 residues long. As DNA, the CDR3 is TGTGCCAGCAGCTTAGCGACAGGGGAATCTGGAAACACCATATATTTT. Translation: CASSLATGESGNTIYF.

V usage is TRBV7-9 and J usage is TRBJ2-3; tentatively, D is TRBD2 (6 bases). Germline lookup yields CDR1 SEHNR and CDR2 FQNEAQ (reference sequence). The CDR3 totals 16 residues. The V gene lost 4 bases and the J gene lost 9 bases, with 23 bases spanning the gap. The CDR3 here is CASSSLRGSDLATQYF. The CDR3 nucleotides are TGTGCCAGCAGCTCCCTCCGGGGGTCCGACCTGGCAACGCAGTATTTT.

This clone turned up a few times. The J gene is TRBJ2-7, the V gene TRBV19; TRBD2 matches at 9 bases. CDR1 LNHDA and CDR2 SQIVND come from the germline V gene (reference sequence). V was clipped by 8 bases and J by 0 bases; unmatched bases: 11. This CDR3 spans 16 amino acids. The chain's CDR3 is CASRDSGGRSSYEQYF. The DNA of the CDR3 is TGTGCCAGTCGTGATAGCGGGGGCCGGAGCTCCTACGAGCAGTACTTC. The full variable domain, with the rest looked up from reference TRBV19 and TRBJ2-7, is DGGITQSPKYLFRKEGQNVTLSCEQNLNHDAMYWYRQDPGQGLRLIYYSQIVNDFQKGDIAEGYSVSREKKESFPLTVTSAQKNPTAFYLCASRDSGGRSSYEQYFGPGTRLTVT.

This sequence joins TRBV19 and TRBJ1-1, with TRBD1 identical over 8 bases. CDR3 length equals 15 residues. Germline lookup yields CDR1 LNHDA and CDR2 SQIVND (reference sequence). Trimming cost V 6 bases and J 0 bases; bases outside gene matches: 6. The CDR3 is CASRRQGTLNTEAFF. The CDR3 region has the DNA TGTGCCAGTAGACGACAGGGGACCCTGAACACTGAAGCTTTCTTT.

V usage is TRBV5-1 and J usage is TRBJ2-1, with TRBD1 matching over 9 bases. Germline V gene data show CDR1 as SGHRS and CDR2 as YFSETQ. J lost 9 bases, V lost 7 bases, and 11 bases had no gene match. This CDR3 spans 14 amino acids. CDR3 in DNA: TGCGCCAGCCTGGCCGGGACAGGGTCCGTTGAGCAGTTCTTC. Amino acid sequence: CASLAGTGSVEQFF. Full variable domain (missing parts from reference TRBV5-1 and TRBJ2-1): KAGVTQTPRYLIKTRGQQVTLSCSPISGHRSVSWYQQTPGQGLQFLFEYFSETQRNKGNFPGRFSGRQFSNSRSEMNVSTLELGDSALYLCASLAGTGSVEQFFGPGTRLTVL.

The chain couples TRBV6-6 to TRBJ2-3; 11 bases align to TRBD2. The CDR3 loop spans 17 amino acids. Germline CDR1 MNHNY, CDR2 SVGAGI (reference sequence). Trimming took 5 bases from V and 0 from J; bases not matched to a gene: 7. The CDR3 loop is CASSRLAGRTSTDTQYF. CDR3 nucleotides: TGTGCCAGCAGTCGACTAGCGGGGCGGACTAGCACAGATACGCAGTATTTT.

V and J are TRBV9 and TRBJ2-1; weak D call: TRBD2 (5 bases). Germline V gene data show CDR1 as SGDLS and CDR2 as YYNGEE. V lost 0 bases and J lost 10, with 11 bases in between. This CDR3 is 13 amino acids long. CDR3 coding DNA: TGTGCCAGCAGCGTAGTCTTGGGCGGGGAGCAGTTCTTC. Amino acid sequence: CASSVVLGGEQFF.

The chain recombines TRBV7-8 with TRBJ2-2; 7 nucleotides align to TRBD1. The ends lost 2 bases at V and 0 bases at J; junction bases unmatched: 3. Looked up from germline, CDR1 is SGHVS and CDR2 is FQNEAQ. This CDR3 contains 16 residues. CDR3 DNA sequence: TGTGCCAGCAGCTTAACCAGGGGGTCGAACACCGGGGAGCTGTTTTTT. Translation gives CASSLTRGSNTGELFF.

Details on this clone: The germline gene is not matched at one end of the junction; a read error may be the cause. The chain couples TRBV20-1 to TRBJ1-2, with TRBD1 matching over 8 bases. Germline lookup yields CDR1 DFQATT and CDR2 SNEGSKA (reference sequence). There are 12 residues in the CDR3. The CDR3 spells CSASSPGQGVNW. The CDR3 DNA is TGCAGTGCTAGTAGTCCAGGACAGGGAGTTAATTGG.

V usage is TRBV11-2 and J usage is TRBJ1-3; 9 bases are a match to TRBD1. This CDR3 has 15 residues. Germline V CDR1 and CDR2: SGHAT, FQNNGV. V was clipped by 4 bases and J by 4 bases; unmatched bases: 5. CDR3 sequence (DNA): TGTGCCAGCAGCTCGGACAGGGGTAACGGAAACACCATATATTTT. This translates into CASSSDRGNGNTIYF.

The rearrangement joins TRBV5-6 to TRBJ2-5; D not resolved. Germline V gives CDR1 SGHDT, CDR2 YYEEEE. CDR3 size: 13 residues. Trimming cost V 1 base and J 5 bases, with 9 bases left between them. CDR3 in amino acids: CASSLWVGETQYF. CDR3 bases: TGTGCCAGCAGCTTGTGGGTCGGGGAGACCCAGTACTTC.

The rearrangement links TRBV5-1 to TRBJ2-5; TRBD1 aligns across 7 bases. The germline V gene encodes CDR1 SGHRS and CDR2 YFSETQ. Germline trimming cut 2 bases from V and 5 bases from J; bases unmatched to any gene: 3. This CDR3 has 13 amino acids. CDR3 residues: CASSFEGAETQYF. In nucleotides, the CDR3 is TGCGCCAGCAGCTTTGAGGGGGCTGAGACCCAGTACTTC.

The rearrangement joins TRBV7-2 to TRBJ1-5; a possible D gene is TRBD1 (5 bases). The germline V and J ends were trimmed by 5 bases and 7 bases, with 15 bases remaining between them. Germline V gene sequence: CDR1 SGHTA, CDR2 FQGNSA. This CDR3 comprises 14 residues. The DNA of the CDR3 is TGTGCCAGCAGCCCTGGGGGGGTTCGGCAGCCCCAGCATTTT. Translation: CASSPGGVRQPQHF.

This clone was seen many times. The chain uses TRBV7-8 and TRBJ1-2; D is unresolved. V lost 5 bases to trimming and J lost 6 bases, with 16 bases between them. CDR3 length equals 14 residues. The germline CDR1 and CDR2 sequences are SGHVS and FQNEAQ. The CDR3 loop is CASSIRVNQDGYTF. In DNA, the CDR3 is TGTGCCAGCAGCATAAGAGTAAATCAAGATGGCTACACCTTC.

The genes are TRBV6-1 and TRBJ2-4; possible D gene TRBD2, 6 bases. The CDR3 contains 16 residues. Trimming took 4 bases from V and 1 from J, leaving 14 bases between them. Germline V gives CDR1 MNHNS, CDR2 SASEGT. Written as DNA, the CDR3 is TGTGCCAGCAGTGTGGAGGGCCTCCTGGCCAAAAACATTCAGTACTTC. It yields the protein CASSVEGLLAKNIQYF.

The CDR3 region is CSASLGGAGTNEKLFF. CDR3 coding DNA: TGCAGTGCTAGTTTGGGGGGGGCAGGGACTAATGAAAAACTGTTTTTT. The chain couples TRBV20-1 to TRBJ1-4, with D perhaps matching TRBD1 (6 bases). The CDR3 runs to 16 residues. Deletions cut 3 bases from V and 2 bases from J, with 16 bases between. Germline CDR1 is DFQATT and CDR2 is SNEGSKA (reference sequence).

This chain uses TRBV12-3 or TRBV12-4 with TRBJ2-7; D is undetermined. The CDR3 covers 13 residues. Trimming removed 6 bases from V and 2 bases from J, with 11 bases in between. CDR3 sequence reads: CASSLTTTYEQYF. CDR3 sequence (DNA): TGTGCCAGCAGCCTCACGACAACCTACGAGCAGTACTTC.